This record looks at one T cell receptor (beta chain) sequence and its context. Its recognized antigen is unknown. It has no much larger one-base neighbor in the sample; base qualities were not kept. This sample is drawn from a study of T-cell reconstitution after alpha-beta-depleted transplantation in children listed by TCRdb under 2016. With regard to the full study: The study quantitatively tracked T-cell immune reconstitution after TCRalphabeta/CD19-depleted allogeneic hematopoietic cell transplantation in children using TCR repertoire profiling.

Library creation used PCR. For sequencing, an Illumina HiSeq 2500 was employed. Molecular barcoding was employed in the preparation of TCR libraries, with unique molecular identifiers being used to normalize TCRbeta repertoire quantification. Clones were called with MiXCR by TCRdb after fastp trimmed the public reads at Q25, and only in-frame beta chains were retained. CDR3 protein sequences are deduplicated, and each keeps its most common genes and DNA. Across this sample there are around 530,000 distinct CDR3 sequences, with 32% seen only once. The ten largest make up 2.4% of the sample. As encoded in the germline V gene, CDR1 is SGHRS while CDR2 is YFSETQ. A distance of 14 bases separates the germline ends of V and J, which lose 4 bases and 9 bases respectively. The CDR3 contains 14 residues, cysteine and phenylalanine counted. The DNA shown is the 42-base CDR3, in frame from base 1.

The material was PBMCs from the stem cell graft donor, obtained from the stem cell graft. The sequence was obtained from a human donor who donated a stem cell graft to a child with aplastic anemia. The rearrangement combines TRBV5-1 with TRBJ1-6; the D gene lacks a confident call. The DNA sequence is given as TGCGCCAGCAGCCTCGGCCAGTCTGGTTCACCCCTCCACTTT. Its translation reads: CASSLGQSGSPLHF.